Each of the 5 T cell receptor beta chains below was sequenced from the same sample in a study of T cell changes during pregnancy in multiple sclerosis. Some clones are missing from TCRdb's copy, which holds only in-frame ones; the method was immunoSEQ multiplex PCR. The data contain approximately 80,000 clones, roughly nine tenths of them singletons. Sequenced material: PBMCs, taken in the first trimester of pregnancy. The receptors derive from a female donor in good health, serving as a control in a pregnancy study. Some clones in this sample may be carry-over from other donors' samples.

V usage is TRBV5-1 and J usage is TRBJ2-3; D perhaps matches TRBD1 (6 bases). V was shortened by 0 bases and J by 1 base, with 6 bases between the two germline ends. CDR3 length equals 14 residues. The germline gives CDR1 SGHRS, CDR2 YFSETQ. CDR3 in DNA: TGCGCCAGCAGCTTGGACAGGGGCACAGATACGCAGTATTTT. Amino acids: CASSLDRGTDTQYF.

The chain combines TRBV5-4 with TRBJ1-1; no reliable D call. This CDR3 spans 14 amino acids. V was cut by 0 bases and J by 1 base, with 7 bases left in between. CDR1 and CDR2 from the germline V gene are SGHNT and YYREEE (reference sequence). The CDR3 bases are TGTGCCAGCAGCTTGGAGACGGGGAACACTGAAGCTTTCTTT. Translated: CASSLETGNTEAFF.

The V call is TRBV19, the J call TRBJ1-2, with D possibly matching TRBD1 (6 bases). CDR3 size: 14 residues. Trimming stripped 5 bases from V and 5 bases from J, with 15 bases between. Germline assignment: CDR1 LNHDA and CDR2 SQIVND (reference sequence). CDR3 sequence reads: CASSGHRAYYGYTF. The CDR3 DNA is TGTGCCAGTAGTGGCCACAGGGCTTATTATGGCTACACCTTC.

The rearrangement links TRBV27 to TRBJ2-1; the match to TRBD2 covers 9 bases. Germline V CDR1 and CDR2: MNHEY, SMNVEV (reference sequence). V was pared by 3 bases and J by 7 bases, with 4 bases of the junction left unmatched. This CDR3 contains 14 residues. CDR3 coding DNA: TGTGCCAGCAGTTTTATTAGCGGGAGAAATGAGCAGTTCTTC. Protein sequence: CASSFISGRNEQFF.

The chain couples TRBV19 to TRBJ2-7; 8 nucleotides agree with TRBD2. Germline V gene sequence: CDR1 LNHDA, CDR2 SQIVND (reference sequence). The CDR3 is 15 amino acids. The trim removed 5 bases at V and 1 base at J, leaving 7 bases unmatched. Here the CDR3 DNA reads TGTGCCAGTAGTCTGGCGGGGGGAGGATCCTACGAGCAGTACTTC. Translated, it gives CASSLAGGGSYEQYF.